This T cell receptor beta chain was obtained from a study of OX40 agonist ivuxolimab in advanced cancers. Here immunoSEQ multiplex PCR was the method, and the copy in TCRdb shows in-frame clones only, minus some. Among over 55,000 clones listed, 75% to 85% were seen once. V shed 5 bases and J shed 0 bases, with 5 bases lying between them. CDR3 size: 14 residues. From germline, CDR1 is MNHNS and CDR2 SASEGT. This chain joins TRBV6-1 and TRBJ2-6, with unresolved D. Source: CD4+ or CD8+ T cells sorted from blood, taken in a trial of the OX40 agonist ivuxolimab. This TCR was recovered from an adult with an advanced solid tumor such as melanoma, head and neck, liver or kidney cancer. In nucleotides, the CDR3 is TGTGCCAGCAGTCAAGACTCTGGGGCCAACGTCCTGACTTTC. This encodes CASSQDSGANVLTF.